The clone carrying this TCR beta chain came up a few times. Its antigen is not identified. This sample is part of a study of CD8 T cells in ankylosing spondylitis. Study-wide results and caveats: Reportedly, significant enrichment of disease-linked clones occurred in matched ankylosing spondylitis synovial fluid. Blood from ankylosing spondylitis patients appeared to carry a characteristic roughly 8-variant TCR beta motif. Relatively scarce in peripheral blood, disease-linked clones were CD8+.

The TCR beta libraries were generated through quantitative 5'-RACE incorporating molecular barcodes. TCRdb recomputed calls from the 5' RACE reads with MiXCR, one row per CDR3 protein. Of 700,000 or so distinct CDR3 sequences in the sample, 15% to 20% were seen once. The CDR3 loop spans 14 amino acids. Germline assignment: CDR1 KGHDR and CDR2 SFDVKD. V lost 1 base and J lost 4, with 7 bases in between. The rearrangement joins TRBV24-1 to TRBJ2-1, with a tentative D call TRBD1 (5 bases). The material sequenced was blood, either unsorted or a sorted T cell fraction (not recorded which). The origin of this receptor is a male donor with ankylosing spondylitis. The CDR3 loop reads CATSDFTGYNEQFF. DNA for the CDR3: TGTGCCACCAGTGATTTTACAGGTTACAATGAGCAGTTCTTC.